The entry that follows covers one T cell receptor beta chain sequence. Its antigen is unknown. Each CDR3 protein gets one entry after TCRdb re-called the 5' RACE reads with MiXCR. The table records 55,000 to 70,000 distinct CDR3 sequences, about 27% of them present only once. This specimen belongs to a study of T-cell memory formation after mild COVID-19. Study outcomes and limitations: Contracting clones from day 15 to 85 had balanced CD4/CD8; later expanders favoured CD4+.

The CDR3 has 14 amino acids. The germline V gene encodes CDR1 DFQATT and CDR2 SNEGSKA (reference sequence). J was trimmed by 8 bases and V by 0 bases; bases with no gene match: 8. Sequencing was carried out using PBMCs or a T cell subset sorted from them (not recorded which). The receptor's source is a man between 18 and 29 years old who had mild COVID-19 (a few samples of this study predate the infection). Cell type and time point are not known. The V gene is TRBV20-1, the J gene TRBJ1-2; TRBD1 aligns across 8 bases. CDR3 residues: CSARDLARGRGYTF. As DNA, the CDR3 is TGCAGTGCTAGAGATCTGGCCAGGGGGCGAGGCTACACCTTC.